The rows below give T cell receptor beta chains drawn from one sample of a study of CD8+CD57+ T cells in acquired aplastic anemia. Each CDR3 protein is one row after TCRdb ran MiXCR on the reads. The table records 180,000 or so distinct CDR3 sequences, nearly 65% of them present only once. Specimen: sorted CD4+, CD8+, or CD8+CD57+ T cells (not recorded which) from PBMCs. The receptors originated from a human donor with aplastic anemia. Both conserved end residues are part of each CDR3. The D gene is left open where the match is weak. Rows give clone size only sometimes, using once, few, many, or a class for an expanded clone.

TRBV19	medium-sized	.	TRBJ1-2	TGTGCCAGTAGTATGAAGCCAGGGTCGTATGGCTACACCTTC	CASSMKPGSYGYTF
TRBV12-3/TRBV12-4	.	.	TRBJ1-4	TGTGCCAGCAGTCCCAAGGGCGGCCCAAATGAAAAACTGCTCTTT	CASSPKGGPNEKLLF
TRBV7-8	.	.	TRBJ1-2	TGTGCCAGCAGCTTAATGAGTTATGGCTACACCTTC	CASSLMSYGYTF
TRBV7-6	.	TRBD1	TRBJ1-3	TGTGTCAGCAGCACGGGACAGGGGGCCGGTGGAAACACCATATATTTT	CVSSTGQGAGGNTIYF
TRBV5-4	many	.	TRBJ2-3	TGTGCCAGCAGCTTACTAGGGGGCACAGATACGCAGTATTTT	CASSLLGGTDTQYF
TRBV25-1	.	.	TRBJ1-2	TGTGCCAGCAGCCCGGCCGGGGGTGCTTATGGCTACACCTTC	CASSPAGGAYGYTF
TRBV29-1	few	.	TRBJ1-5	TGCAGCGTTGTTTTTAATCTCAATCAGCCCCAGCATTTT	CSVVFNLNQPQHF
TRBV7-8	.	.	TRBJ1-2	TGTGCCAGCAGCCCGGGACATAAAAACTATGGCTACACCTTC	CASSPGHKNYGYTF
TRBV15	.	TRBD1	TRBJ2-7	TGTGCCACCAGCAGTTGGGACAGCCCCTACGAGCAGTACTTC	CATSSWDSPYEQYF
TRBV12-5	.	.	TRBJ2-2	TGTGCCAGCAGTTTAGGGGACACTACGAACACCGGGGAGCTGTTTTTT	CASSLGDTTNTGELFF
TRBV19	.	.	TRBJ2-6	TGTGCCAGTAGTAGGAAGTCTGGGGCCAACATCCTGACTTTC	CASSRKSGANILTF
TRBV5-1	.	.	TRBJ1-1	TGCGCCAGCAGCTTGGTACCGACCGAAGCTTTCTTT	CASSLVPTEAFF
TRBV29-1	.	.	TRBJ2-1	TGCAGCGTAGCGCCGAGCTCCTACAATGAGCAGTTCTTC	CSVAPSSYNEQFF
TRBV12-5	.	.	TRBJ2-5	TGTGCCAGTACCCCTCAGGAACCAGGGACAGAGACCCAGTACTTC	CASTPQEPGTETQYF
TRBV6-5	.	.	TRBJ1-3	TGTGCCAGCAGAAAAAGAAGAGAGGAAACTGTCTCTGGAAACACCATATATTTT	CASRKRREETVSGNTIYF
TRBV4-2	.	.	TRBJ1-6	TGTGCCAGCAGCCAAGAGAGCGGGGGCAAGGCCTCACCCCTCCACTTT	CASSQESGGKASPLHF
TRBV24-1	.	TRBD1	TRBJ1-5	TGTGCCACCAGCAGGGGGGACGGCAATCAGCCCCAGCATTTT	CATSRGDGNQPQHF
TRBV7-9	many	.	TRBJ1-3	TGTGCCAGCAGCTTAGCTCCCGGGGGGCCTGGAAACACCATATATTTT	CASSLAPGGPGNTIYF
TRBV15	.	TRBD2	TRBJ2-1	TGTGCCACCAGCACCGGGACTAGCGGGGTGGCTGAGCAGTTCTTC	CATSTGTSGVAEQFF
TRBV25-1	.	.	TRBJ1-5	TGTGCCTGCAGTGCTACCAGGACAGCTCGCAATCAGCCCCAGCATTTT	CACSATRTARNQPQHF
TRBV20-1	once	.	TRBJ2-2	TGCAGTGTCCCACAGAACACCGGGGAGCTGTTTTTT	CSVPQNTGELFF
TRBV24-1	many	.	TRBJ2-3	TGTGCCACCAGTGATTGTCCAGGGACAGATACGCAGTATTTT	CATSDCPGTDTQYF
TRBV7-2	.	.	TRBJ2-4	TGTGCCAGCAGCTTAGCGCCCGCCAAAAACATTCAGTACTTC	CASSLAPAKNIQYF
TRBV2	few	.	TRBJ1-6	TGTGCCAGCAGCGCCCAAGACAGGCCAAATTCACCCCTCCACTTT	CASSAQDRPNSPLHF
TRBV6-1	.	TRBD1	TRBJ1-2	TGTGCCAGCACCCTGGACAGGAATAACTATGGCTACACCTTC	CASTLDRNNYGYTF
TRBV7-7	.	TRBD2	TRBJ2-2	TGTGCTAGCAGCTTAGGACTAGCCAACACCGGGGAGCTGTTTTTT	CASSLGLANTGELFF
TRBV7-3	many	.	TRBJ2-2	TGTGCCAGCAGCGAAGGGGGTCCGAACACCGGGGAGCTGTTTTTT	CASSEGGPNTGELFF
TRBV2	.	TRBD2	TRBJ2-3	TGTGCCAGCAGCATAGCGGGGGCCTACACTAATACGCAGTATTTT	CASSIAGAYTNTQYF
TRBV2	few	.	TRBJ2-7	TGTGCCACAGGACCATTACTACGCGAGCAGTACTTC	CATGPLLREQYF